The present TCR beta chain was sequenced within a study of vaccination and CD4 T cells after COVID-19. The wider study: Collection of post-vaccine samples followed dose two by a median about 75 days, spanning a range of 14 to 241.

This sample's treatment: roughly 11-day PBMC culture with coronavirus spike peptide pools or control peptides (ViraFEST assay). An unexposed donor provided the CD4+ T cells, which were collected before the COVID-19 pandemic (2011-2018). Culture of about 1.8 million PBMCs per well took place with about 9 IU/ml IL-2 and roughly 10 ug/ml peptide pools. Turning to this clonotype: Antigen: not known.

Sequencing of the DNA from cultured CD4+ T cells was carried out with the Oncomine TCR Beta short-read assay. One entry per CDR3 protein, called by TCRdb with MiXCR from the PCR reads. The sample consists of about 6,000 distinct CDR3 sequences, roughly 50% of them appearing once. This TCR came from a human donor in good health. The sample was CD4+ T cells from blood, cultured in vitro.

The CDR3 DNA reads as TGTGCCAGCAGTTTATTGCTAGATACGCAGTATTTT. Its translation: CASSLLLDTQYF. The chain uses TRBV28 and TRBJ2-3; unclear D gene. Germline assignment: CDR1 MDHEN and CDR2 SYDVKM. The V end lost 1 base, the J end lost 5 bases, and 4 bases lay between the germline ends. The CDR3 is made up of 12 amino acids.